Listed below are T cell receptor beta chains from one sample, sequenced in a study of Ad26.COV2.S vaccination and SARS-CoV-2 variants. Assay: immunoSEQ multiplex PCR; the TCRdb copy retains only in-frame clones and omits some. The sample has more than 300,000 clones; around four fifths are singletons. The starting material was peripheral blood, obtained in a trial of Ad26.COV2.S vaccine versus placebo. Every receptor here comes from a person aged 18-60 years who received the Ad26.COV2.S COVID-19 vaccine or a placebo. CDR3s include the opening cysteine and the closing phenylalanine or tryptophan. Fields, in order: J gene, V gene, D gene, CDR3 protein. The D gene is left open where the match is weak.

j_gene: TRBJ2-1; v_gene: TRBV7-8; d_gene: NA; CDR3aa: CASSLAVYNEQFF
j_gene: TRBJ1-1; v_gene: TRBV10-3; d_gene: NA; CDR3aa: CAISERDSLREAFF
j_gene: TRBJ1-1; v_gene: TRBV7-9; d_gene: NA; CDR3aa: CASSLAAIRETEAFF
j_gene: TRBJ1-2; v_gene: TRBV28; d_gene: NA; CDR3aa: CASSSHNWNGYTF
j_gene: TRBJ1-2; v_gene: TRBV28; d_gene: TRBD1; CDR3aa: CASSDGQGNGYTF
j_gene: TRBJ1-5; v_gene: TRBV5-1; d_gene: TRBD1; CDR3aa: CASSSTGGRGQPQHF
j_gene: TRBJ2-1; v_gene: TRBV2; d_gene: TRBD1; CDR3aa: CASGQGAPNEQFF
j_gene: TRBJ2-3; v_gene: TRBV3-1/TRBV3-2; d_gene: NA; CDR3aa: CASSPMVPGSSDTQYF
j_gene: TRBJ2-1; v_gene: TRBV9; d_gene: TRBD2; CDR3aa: CASSVTSGGAFLGNEQFF
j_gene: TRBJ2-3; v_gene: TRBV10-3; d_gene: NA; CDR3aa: CAISRGGNTDTQYF
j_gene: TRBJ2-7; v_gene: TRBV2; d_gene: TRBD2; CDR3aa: CASSDSAGGLYEQYF
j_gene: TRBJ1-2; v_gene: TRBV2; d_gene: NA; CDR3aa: CASSLDTTSLGNYGYTF
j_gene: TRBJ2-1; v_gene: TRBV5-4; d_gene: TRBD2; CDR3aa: CASSLGRGGGAYNEQFF
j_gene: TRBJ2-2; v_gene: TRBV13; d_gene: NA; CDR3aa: CASSLAWRDDTGELFF
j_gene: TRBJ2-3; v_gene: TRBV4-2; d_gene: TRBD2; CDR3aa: CASSQVTLAGGSTDTQYF
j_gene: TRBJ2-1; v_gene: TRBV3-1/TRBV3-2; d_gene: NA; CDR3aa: CASSSRGGGGTSYNEQFF
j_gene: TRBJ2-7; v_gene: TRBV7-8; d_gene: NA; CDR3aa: CASRNGEGSSYEQYF
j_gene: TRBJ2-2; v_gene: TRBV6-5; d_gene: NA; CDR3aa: CASSYSLNRAWELFF
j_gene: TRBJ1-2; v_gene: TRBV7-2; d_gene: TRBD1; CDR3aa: CASSTPQGANYGYTF
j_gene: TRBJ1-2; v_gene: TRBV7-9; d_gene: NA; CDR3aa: CATRTQSQSLRDYGYTF
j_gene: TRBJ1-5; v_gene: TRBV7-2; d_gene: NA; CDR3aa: CASSPRRGLDQPQHF
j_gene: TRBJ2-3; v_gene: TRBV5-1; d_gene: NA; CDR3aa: CASSVIGDTQYF
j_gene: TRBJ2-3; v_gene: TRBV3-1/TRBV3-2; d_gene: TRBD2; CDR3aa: CASSQERGASTDTQYF
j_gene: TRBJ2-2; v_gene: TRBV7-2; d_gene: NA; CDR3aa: CASSQNHPGMTGELFF
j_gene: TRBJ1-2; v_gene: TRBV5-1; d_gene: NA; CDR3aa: CASSLAPGDGYTF
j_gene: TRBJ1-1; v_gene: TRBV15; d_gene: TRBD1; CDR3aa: CATSRDRVYTEAFF
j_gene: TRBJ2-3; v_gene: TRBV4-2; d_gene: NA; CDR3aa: CASSRQSTDTQYF